These 18 T cell receptor beta chains were sequenced from one sample in a study of blood T cell repertoires in COVID-19. Assay used: immunoSEQ multiplex PCR; TCRdb lists only in-frame clones, some missing. The sample carries around 130,000 clones, approximately 81% recorded once. The source material was peripheral blood. The receptors derive from a man in his fifties or sixties with acute or convalescent COVID-19.

The chain couples TRBV19 to TRBJ1-6, with 12 bases lining up with TRBD1. The CDR3 extends over 17 amino acids. V shed 6 bases and J 6 bases; nucleotides not matched to a gene: 9. Germline V lookup: CDR1 LNHDA, CDR2 SQIVND (reference sequence). As DNA, the CDR3 is TGTGCCAGTAGACGATCGGGACAGGGGGCGAGTAATTCACCCCTCCACTTT. The encoded protein is CASRRSGQGASNSPLHF.

The chain joins TRBV25-1 to TRBJ1-2; TRBD1 agrees at 7 bases. The CDR3 totals 14 residues. The germline V gene has CDR1 MGHDK and CDR2 SYGVNS. Trimming at V came to 1 base and at J to 6 bases, leaving 5 bases not matched to a gene. The CDR3 loop reads CASSEFTGANGYTF. The CDR3, as DNA: TGTGCCAGCAGTGAATTTACAGGGGCGAATGGCTACACCTTC.

J is TRBJ2-5 and V is TRBV15; tentative D call: TRBD2 (5 bases). The germline V and J ends were trimmed by 8 bases and 10 bases, with 11 bases remaining between them. This CDR3 is 10 amino acids long. In germline, CDR1 is LNHNV, CDR2 YYDKDF (reference sequence). CDR3 bases: TGTGCCACCCCCGGACTTTTCCAGTACTTC. It codes for CATPGLFQYF.

CDR3 DNA: TGTGCCAGCAGCTTAGGTTACAGGGGGAAAAATCAGCCCCAGCATTTT. As protein: CASSLGYRGKNQPQHF. V and J are TRBV7-8 and TRBJ1-5; 8 bases agree with TRBD1. Per germline, CDR1 SGHVS and CDR2 FQNEAQ. CDR3 size: 16 residues. Trimming at V came to 1 base and at J to 4 bases, leaving 6 bases not matched to a gene.

This chain connects TRBV19 to TRBJ1-5; D is uncertain. The germline V and J ends were trimmed by 3 bases and 5 bases, with 14 bases remaining between them. Germline assignment: CDR1 LNHDA and CDR2 SQIVND (reference sequence). The CDR3 is 15 residues long. This chain's CDR3 is CASSMVPDIHQPQHF. CDR3 DNA sequence: TGTGCCAGTAGTATGGTCCCCGACATCCATCAGCCCCAGCATTTT. Based on the CDR3 plus reference TRBV19 and TRBJ1-5, the full variable domain is DGGITQSPKYLFRKEGQNVTLSCEQNLNHDAMYWYRQDPGQGLRLIYYSQIVNDFQKGDIAEGYSVSREKKESFPLTVTSAQKNPTAFYLCASSMVPDIHQPQHFGDGTRLSIL.

This clone came up a few times. V usage is TRBV5-1 and J usage is TRBJ1-2; D may be TRBD1 (5 bases). The CDR3 has 13 residues. Trimming cost V 3 bases and J 7 bases, with 13 bases left between them. Germline V gives CDR1 SGHRS, CDR2 YFSETQ. The DNA for the CDR3 is TGCGCCAGCAGCTCCCGGGGGGAGACTGGCTACACCTTC. Amino acid sequence: CASSSRGETGYTF.

The rearrangement links TRBV6-2 or TRBV6-3 to TRBJ2-3, with 12 bases lining up with TRBD2. V gave up 3 bases and J gave up 4 bases; unmatched junction bases: 11. The CDR3 is 18 residues long. Per the germline V gene, CDR1 is MNHEY and CDR2 is SVGEGT. CDR3 in DNA: TGTGCCAGCAGTTATTCGACTAGCGGGAGAGGAGGGGCAGATACGCAGTATTTT. This gives the protein CASSYSTSGRGGADTQYF.

In this sample, this clone turned up once. This sequence joins TRBV27 and TRBJ2-5; TRBD2 agrees at 7 bases. Losses at the gene ends were 4 bases for V and 7 bases for J; bases not matched to a gene: 0. The germline V gene has CDR1 MNHEY and CDR2 SMNVEV (reference sequence). This CDR3 comprises 11 residues. The CDR3 is CASSSSGTQYF. The CDR3 DNA sequence: TGTGCCAGCAGTTCTAGCGGGACCCAGTACTTC.

To note about this clone: The identical CDR3 is also encoded by other nucleotide sequences in the sample. The V gene is TRBV5-1, the J gene TRBJ2-5, with a weak D call TRBD2 (6 bases). V lost 0 bases to trimming and J lost 1 base, with 7 bases between them. The CDR3 has 14 amino acids. CDR1 and CDR2 (germline): SGHRS, YFSETQ. In DNA, the CDR3 is TGCGCCAGCAGCTTGGATAGCGGCCAAGAGACCCAGTACTTC. Translated, it gives CASSLDSGQETQYF. The complete variable domain, with remaining parts taken from reference TRBV5-1 and TRBJ2-5, reads KAGVTQTPRYLIKTRGQQVTLSCSPISGHRSVSWYQQTPGQGLQFLFEYFSETQRNKGNFPGRFSGRQFSNSRSEMNVSTLELGDSALYLCASSLDSGQETQYFGPGTRLLVL.

The chain combines TRBV5-1 with TRBJ2-7, with TRBD2 matching 16 bases. V trimming: 4 bases; J trimming: 4 bases; junction bases outside the gene matches: 14. The germline CDR1 and CDR2 sequences are SGHRS and YFSETQ. The CDR3 loop spans 19 amino acids. The CDR3 loop reads CASSPGGLAGGFIKYEQYF. CDR3 DNA: TGCGCCAGCAGCCCGGGGGGACTAGCGGGAGGGTTTATCAAGTACGAGCAGTACTTC.

The J gene is TRBJ2-1, the V gene TRBV5-1; 9 nucleotides match TRBD2. Germline V gives CDR1 SGHRS, CDR2 YFSETQ. The CDR3 is 14 residues long. V lost 0 bases, J lost 9 bases, and 4 bases stayed unmatched. Written as DNA, the CDR3 is TGCGCCAGCAGCTTGGCTAGCGGGATGGTTGAGCAGTTCTTC. Translated: CASSLASGMVEQFF.

The V call is TRBV27, the J call TRBJ2-3; D perhaps matches TRBD2 (5 bases). Germline CDR1 reads MNHEY; CDR2 reads SMNVEV (reference sequence). Trimming removed 2 bases at V and 5 bases at J, with 14 bases between. The CDR3 is 15 amino acids. Here the CDR3 reads CASSLTLLAGDTQYF. The CDR3 DNA is TGTGCCAGCAGTTTAACGTTGCTAGCAGGAGATACGCAGTATTTT.

The V and J genes are TRBV5-1 and TRBJ2-7; 11 positions match TRBD2. Germline CDR1 is SGHRS and CDR2 is YFSETQ. This CDR3 has 17 residues. The V segment lost 0 bases and the J segment 5 bases; nucleotides outside the gene matches: 10. The CDR3 protein is CASSLVGSGRAIDEQYF. The DNA for the CDR3 is TGCGCCAGCAGCTTGGTCGGTAGCGGGAGGGCCATCGACGAGCAGTACTTC.

The chain is built from TRBV7-2 and TRBJ2-7, with D possibly TRBD2 on 6 matching bases. The V gene lost 2 bases and the J gene lost 3 bases, with 11 bases spanning the gap. The germline V gene has CDR1 SGHTA and CDR2 FQGNSA. This CDR3 spans 14 amino acids. CDR3 loop: CASSLREVYYEQYF. In DNA form, the CDR3 reads TGTGCCAGCAGCTTAAGGGAGGTCTACTACGAGCAGTACTTC.

In this sample, this clone turned up once. The rearrangement links TRBV6-1 to TRBJ2-1; D unclear. The CDR3 is 15 residues long. The V gene's germline CDR1 is MNHNS and CDR2 SASEGT. V was cut by 1 base and J by 3 bases, with 10 bases left in between. The CDR3 DNA follows: TGTGCCAGCAGTGAAGTAAGACATCACTACAATGAGCAGTTCTTC. As protein: CASSEVRHHYNEQFF.

The rearrangement links TRBV29-1 to TRBJ1-2; 7 bases fit TRBD1. Germline V gene sequence: CDR1 SQVTM, CDR2 ANQGSEA. The CDR3 runs 14 residues. Trimming removed 5 bases from V and 0 bases from J; junction bases left unmatched: 6. DNA for the CDR3: TGCAGCGTTTATTTACAGGGGACTAACTATGGCTACACCTTC. Its protein is CSVYLQGTNYGYTF. The full variable domain, its missing parts supplied by reference TRBV29-1 and TRBJ1-2, is SAVISQKPSRDICQRGTSLTIQCQVDSQVTMMFWYRQQPGQSLTLIATANQGSEATYESGFVIDKFPISRPNLTFSTLTVSNMSPEDSSIYLCSVYLQGTNYGYTFGSGTRLTVV.

This clone was detected a few times. The J gene is TRBJ2-7, the V gene TRBV29-1; a weak D match, TRBD1 (5 bases). Trimming took off 7 bases at V and 7 bases at J, with 20 bases between the two ends. Germline V lookup: CDR1 SQVTM, CDR2 ANQGSEA. This CDR3 is built from 13 residues. The CDR3 DNA is TGCAGCGCTCTTGATTTGGGGCTGGGTGAGCAGTACTTC. Encoded protein: CSALDLGLGEQYF.

This clone was seen more than once but under ten times. This chain links TRBV5-1 with TRBJ2-7, with D possibly being TRBD1 (5 bases). V was trimmed by 1 base and J by 3 bases, leaving 8 bases between them. Germline V gives CDR1 SGHRS, CDR2 YFSETQ. The CDR3 contains 13 residues. The CDR3 bases are TGCGCCAGCAGCTTGTCCAGGGACTACGAGCAGTACTTC. It specifies CASSLSRDYEQYF.